One sample yielded the 5 T cell receptor beta chains listed below, sequenced in a study of long-term antiretroviral therapy in people with HIV. Investigators performed immunoSEQ version v3.0 at survey level. Data came from immunoSEQ multiplex PCR; TCRdb stores just in-frame clones and leaves some out. The sample shows roughly 16,000 clones, less than 95% of them seen only once. The sequencing used unsorted PBMCs, collected nearly 6.5 years after starting antiretroviral therapy. The receptors were gathered from a woman in her fifties or sixties with HIV.

V is TRBV7-9 and J is TRBJ2-2; D gene ambiguous. The CDR3 sequence is 14 residues long. V was pared by 2 bases and J by 6 bases, with 10 bases between. From germline, CDR1 is SEHNR and CDR2 FQNEAQ (reference sequence). CDR3 residues: CASSLFVAPGELFF. Here the CDR3 DNA reads TGTGCCAGCAGCTTATTTGTAGCTCCCGGGGAGCTGTTTTTT. The full variable domain, its missing parts supplied by reference TRBV7-9 and TRBJ2-2, is DTGVSQNPRHKITKRGQNVTFRCDPISEHNRLYWYRQTLGQGPEFLTYFQNEAQLEKSRLLSDRFSAERPKGSFSTLEIQRTEQGDSAMYLCASSLFVAPGELFFGEGSRLTVL.

The V call is TRBV7-9, the J call TRBJ2-3, with TRBD1 identical over 7 bases. The V gene's germline CDR1 is SEHNR and CDR2 FQNEAQ (reference sequence). Unmatched junction bases numbered 13, after V lost 8 bases and J lost 2 bases. There are 16 residues in the CDR3. DNA of the CDR3: TGTGCCAGCTACCTCATCCGGGACAGACTCACAGATACGCAGTATTTT. Translating gives CASYLIRDRLTDTQYF. The whole variable domain, filled in from reference TRBV7-9 and TRBJ2-3, reads DTGVSQNPRHKITKRGQNVTFRCDPISEHNRLYWYRQTLGQGPEFLTYFQNEAQLEKSRLLSDRFSAERPKGSFSTLEIQRTEQGDSAMYLCASYLIRDRLTDTQYFGPGTRLTVL.

The V and J genes are TRBV5-6 and TRBJ2-7, with D perhaps being TRBD1 or TRBD2 (6 bases each). The CDR3 totals 13 residues. The V end lost 4 bases, the J end lost 6 bases, and 14 bases lay between the germline ends. Germline CDR1 is SGHDT and CDR2 is YYEEEE. The CDR3 here is CASSRRGSGEQYF. CDR3 coding DNA: TGTGCCAGCAGCAGGAGGGGGTCGGGCGAGCAGTACTTC.

In DNA, the CDR3 is TGTGCCACCCTCCGGGGGACTAGCGGTAACAATGAGCAGTTCTTC. Residues: CATLRGTSGNNEQFF. The chain links TRBV6-1 to TRBJ2-1; 11 nucleotides match TRBD2. Germline assignment: CDR1 MNHNS and CDR2 SASEGT. Unmatched junction bases numbered 10, after V lost 10 bases and J lost 5 bases. The CDR3 runs 15 residues.

This rearrangement joins TRBV6-5 to TRBJ1-4; TRBD1 matches 9 bases. Germline V CDR1 and CDR2: MNHEY, SVGAGI. Trimming at V came to 5 bases and at J to 8 bases, leaving 6 bases not matched to a gene. CDR3 length equals 14 residues. The CDR3 loop reads CASSEQGAQEKLFF. The DNA for the CDR3 is TGTGCCAGCAGTGAACAGGGGGCACAAGAAAAACTGTTTTTT.